The 13 T cell receptor beta chains in this list originate from one sample, sequenced in a study of T cell changes during pregnancy in multiple sclerosis. Data came from immunoSEQ multiplex PCR; TCRdb stores just in-frame clones and leaves some out. The sample holds 70,000 to 95,000 clones, under 95% seen once. The sequencing here drew on peripheral blood, taken after pregnancy. These receptors originate from a female donor in good health, enrolled as a control in a pregnancy study.

J is TRBJ2-5 and V is TRBV2, with TRBD2 as a possible D gene (5 bases). V lost 3 bases and J 3 bases, leaving 11 bases between the germline ends. The CDR3 length is 14 residues. The germline V gene encodes CDR1 SNHLY and CDR2 FYNNEI. DNA for the CDR3: TGTGCCAGCAGTGACGGACTTGGGAAAGAGACCCAGTACTTC. Translation: CASSDGLGKETQYF.

V gene TRBV5-1 combines with J gene TRBJ1-2; D is perhaps TRBD1 (5 bases). CDR3 length: 13 residues. Looked up from germline, CDR1 is SGHRS and CDR2 is YFSETQ. V was shortened by 2 bases and J by 2 bases, with 7 bases between the two germline ends. The CDR3 nucleotides read TGCGCCAGCAGCTTTACAGGAAACTATGGCTACACCTTC. As protein: CASSFTGNYGYTF.

The gene calls are TRBV6-5 and TRBJ1-6; D might be TRBD1 (6 bases). This CDR3 spans 12 amino acids. Germline V gene lookup returns CDR1 MNHEY and CDR2 SVGAGI. V was trimmed by 7 bases and J by 9 bases, leaving 10 bases between them. The CDR3 DNA reads TGTGCCAGCAAAAACAGGGTTTCACCCCTCCACTTT. Protein product: CASKNRVSPLHF.

This clone turned up a few times. This sequence joins TRBV19 and TRBJ2-7, with D tentatively TRBD2 (6 bases). Germline CDR1 and CDR2: LNHDA and SQIVND (reference sequence). The CDR3 runs to 13 residues. Trimming removed 4 bases from V and 3 bases from J, with 10 bases in between. The CDR3 loop reads CASSRRAGYEQYF. The CDR3 nucleotides are TGTGCCAGTAGTAGGAGGGCTGGCTACGAGCAGTACTTC.

The V and J genes are TRBV20-1 and TRBJ2-5; D remains ambiguous. The ends were cut back, 5 bases at V and 2 bases at J, with 6 bases in the middle. The CDR3 is made up of 11 amino acids. CDR1 is DFQATT, CDR2 SNEGSKA, per germline (reference sequence). The CDR3 reads CSAFRQETQYF. The DNA for the CDR3 is TGCAGTGCTTTTAGACAAGAGACCCAGTACTTC.

This clone appeared a single time. This chain connects TRBV9 to TRBJ2-6; a weak D match, TRBD1 (5 bases). The V end lost 1 base, the J end lost 2 bases, and 10 bases lay between the germline ends. The CDR3 spans 16 residues. The germline CDR1 and CDR2 sequences are SGDLS and YYNGEE. The CDR3 protein is CASSVLGRAGANVLTF. CDR3 DNA: TGTGCCAGCAGCGTACTTGGCAGGGCTGGGGCCAACGTCCTGACTTTC.

This chain joins TRBV19 and TRBJ2-7; 9 nucleotides line up with TRBD1. The CDR3 has 16 amino acids. The germline V gene has CDR1 LNHDA and CDR2 SQIVND (reference sequence). V shed 4 bases, J shed 4 bases, and the junction held 11 bases outside the gene matches. The CDR3 nucleotides are TGTGCCAGTAGTAATACCATCGGGACAGGGAGGTACGAGCAGTACTTC. This gives the protein CASSNTIGTGRYEQYF.

The rearrangement links TRBV2 to TRBJ2-7, with 7 bases aligning to TRBD1. Trimming removed 6 bases from V and 2 bases from J; junction bases left unmatched: 7. The CDR3 has 14 amino acids. Germline CDR1 and CDR2: SNHLY and FYNNEI. CDR3 nucleotide sequence: TGTGCCAGCAGAGGGACAGCGCAGACCTACGAGCAGTACTTC. It translates to CASRGTAQTYEQYF.

The chain is built from TRBV5-4 and TRBJ2-5; D gene unclear. Germline values: CDR1 SGHNT, CDR2 YYREEE (reference sequence). The CDR3 sequence is 14 residues long. Trimming took 0 bases from V and 2 from J, leaving 8 bases between them. CDR3 amino acids: CASSLASRQETQYF. CDR3 bases: TGTGCCAGCAGCTTGGCGTCGCGTCAAGAGACCCAGTACTTC.

J is TRBJ2-2 and V is TRBV18, with D tentatively TRBD2 (6 bases). The V and J ends lost 5 bases and 4 bases respectively, with 14 bases between them. Germline loops: CDR1 KGHSH, CDR2 LQKENI. There are 15 residues in the CDR3. The CDR3 region has the DNA TGTGCCAGCTCAAACGGGGGTTACAGCACCGGGGAGCTGTTTTTT. Translation: CASSNGGYSTGELFF. The full variable domain, completed using reference TRBV18 and TRBJ2-2, is NAGVMQNPRHLVRRRGQEARLRCSPMKGHSHVYWYRQLPEEGLKFMVYLQKENIIDESGMPKERFSAEFPKEGPSILRIQQVVRGDSAAYFCASSNGGYSTGELFFGEGSRLTVL.

This sequence joins TRBV7-9 and TRBJ2-3; D is possibly TRBD2 (6 bases). Germline assignment: CDR1 SEHNR and CDR2 FQNEAQ (reference sequence). The V and J ends lost 4 bases and 6 bases respectively, with 17 bases between them. CDR3 size: 15 residues. CDR3 amino acids: CASSSSVGRSDTQYF. The CDR3 DNA is TGTGCCAGCAGCTCTAGCGTGGGGAGGTCCGATACGCAGTATTTT.

This chain joins TRBV21-1 and TRBJ1-5; TRBD1 reflects the table's D call only, with no check against the DNA. TRBV21-1 is annotated as a pseudogene. This CDR3 has 16 amino acids. This CDR3 reads CASSKVSRGRNQPQHF. CDR3 nucleotide sequence: TGTGCCAGCAGCAAAGTGAGCAGGGGGCGCAATCAGCCCCAGCATTTT.

The chain employs TRBV5-1 and TRBJ2-7, with TRBD2 matching over 12 bases. This CDR3 is built from 14 residues. Germline V gene data show CDR1 as SGHRS and CDR2 as YFSETQ. V shed 4 bases, J shed 3 bases, and the junction held 2 bases outside the gene matches. The CDR3 loop is CASSRTSGIYEQYF. The CDR3 DNA is TGCGCCAGCAGCCGGACTAGCGGGATCTACGAGCAGTACTTC.